A single sample is the source of the 11 T cell receptor beta chains below, sequenced in a study of technical replicates of blood from four donors. The repertoire was sequenced with immunoSEQ multiplex PCR; TCRdb's copy has only in-frame clones and lacks some. The data hold about 75,000 clones, with about 97% observed a single time. What was sequenced was T cells isolated from PBMCs. The receptors shown here come from a human donor in good health.

The J gene is TRBJ2-7, the V gene TRBV29-1; possibly TRBD2 for D (6 bases). Trimming took 3 bases from V and 5 from J, leaving 14 bases between them. Per the germline V gene, CDR1 is SQVTM and CDR2 is ANQGSEA. This CDR3 is 13 amino acids long. The CDR3 region has the DNA TGCAGCGTTGAGCGGTTCGGGGGAGACGAGCAGTACTTC. This sequence encodes CSVERFGGDEQYF.

This chain joins TRBV7-2 and TRBJ1-1; 10 bases match TRBD1. The CDR3 loop spans 14 amino acids. In germline, CDR1 is SGHTA, CDR2 FQGNSA. J lost 6 bases, V lost 5 bases, and 6 bases had no gene match. The CDR3 DNA sequence: TGTGCCAGCAGCGGGCGACAGGGGGCTTCTGAAGCTTTCTTT. Its translation is CASSGRQGASEAFF.

This chain connects TRBV4-1 to TRBJ2-1; maybe TRBD1 (5 bases). The ends were cut back, 3 bases at V and 4 bases at J, with 13 bases in the middle. CDR1 is MGHRA, CDR2 YSYEKL, per germline. CDR3 size: 15 residues. The CDR3 nucleotides read TGCGCCAGCAGCCAGGCTAAACAGGTATACAATGAGCAGTTCTTC. Translated: CASSQAKQVYNEQFF.

This chain uses TRBV9 with TRBJ2-3; D not certain. Germline V gene data show CDR1 as SGDLS and CDR2 as YYNGEE. Deletions cut 3 bases from V and 2 bases from J, with 4 bases between. The CDR3 consists of 12 residues. This CDR3 reads CASSDLTDTQYF. Written as DNA, the CDR3 is TGTGCCAGCAGCGATCTCACAGATACGCAGTATTTT.

This clone came up once. The CDR3 loop reads CASRQTGPNEQFF. CDR3 DNA sequence: TGTGCCAGCAGGCAGACTGGCCCCAATGAGCAGTTCTTC. This sequence joins TRBV6-5 and TRBJ2-1, with D uncertain. This CDR3 has 13 amino acids. Trimming left V 6 bases short and J 6 bases short, with 12 bases between. Germline assignment: CDR1 MNHEY and CDR2 SVGAGI.

The V gene is TRBV11-2, the J gene TRBJ2-2; 13 bases align to TRBD2. The V gene's germline CDR1 is SGHAT and CDR2 FQNNGV. Germline trimming cut 5 bases from V and 2 bases from J; bases unmatched to any gene: 11. The CDR3 sequence is 19 residues long. The CDR3 protein is CASSPRGQGLAGNTGELFF. For the CDR3, the DNA is TGTGCCAGCAGCCCGAGGGGGCAGGGACTAGCGGGAAACACCGGGGAGCTGTTTTTT.

The gene calls are TRBV9 and TRBJ2-1; TRBD2 is a possible D gene (6 bases). The CDR3 length is 15 residues. V lost 3 bases and J 0 bases, leaving 10 bases between the germline ends. The germline V gene encodes CDR1 SGDLS and CDR2 YYNGEE. CDR3 nucleotide sequence: TGTGCCAGCAGCGCGGGGGTTTCCTCCTACAATGAGCAGTTCTTC. Translation gives CASSAGVSSYNEQFF.

The chain carries TRBV6-5 and TRBJ2-3; D is uncertain. Between the trimmed V and J ends, which lost 5 bases and 2 bases, there was a span of 14 bases. Germline lookup yields CDR1 MNHEY and CDR2 SVGAGI. CDR3 length: 15 residues. CDR3 sequence: CASSRGNSFTDTQYF. CDR3 coding DNA: TGTGCCAGCAGTCGAGGAAATTCGTTCACAGATACGCAGTATTTT.

The chain couples TRBV28 to TRBJ2-7; no clear D gene. The germline V and J ends were trimmed by 1 base and 0 bases, with 7 bases remaining between them. Germline V gene data show CDR1 as MDHEN and CDR2 as SYDVKM. CDR3 length equals 14 residues. The CDR3 DNA follows: TGTGCCAGCAGTTTATCGGAGAGCTCCTACGAGCAGTACTTC. It translates to CASSLSESSYEQYF.

V usage is TRBV13 and J usage is TRBJ1-3, with a weak D call TRBD1 (6 bases). The CDR3 is made up of 14 amino acids. Trimming stripped 4 bases from V and 5 bases from J, with 12 bases between. The V gene's germline CDR1 is PRHDT and CDR2 FYEKMQ (reference sequence). The CDR3 is CASSSTGRRNTIYF. The CDR3 DNA reads as TGTGCCAGCAGCTCCACAGGGCGAAGAAACACCATATATTTT. The entire variable domain, with the rest obtained from reference TRBV13 and TRBJ1-3, is as follows: AAGVIQSPRHLIKEKRETATLKCYPIPRHDTVYWYQQGPGQDPQFLISFYEKMQSDKGSIPDRFSAQQFSDYHSELNMSSLELGDSALYFCASSSTGRRNTIYFGEGSWLTVV.

The V call is TRBV19, the J call TRBJ1-5; D gene unclear. Germline V lookup: CDR1 LNHDA, CDR2 SQIVND (reference sequence). V was clipped by 5 bases and J by 0 bases, with 14 bases between them. The CDR3 consists of 16 residues. CDR3 in amino acids: CASSRLTSYSNQPQHF. In nucleotides, the CDR3 is TGTGCCAGTAGTCGTCTAACTTCCTATAGCAATCAGCCCCAGCATTTT.